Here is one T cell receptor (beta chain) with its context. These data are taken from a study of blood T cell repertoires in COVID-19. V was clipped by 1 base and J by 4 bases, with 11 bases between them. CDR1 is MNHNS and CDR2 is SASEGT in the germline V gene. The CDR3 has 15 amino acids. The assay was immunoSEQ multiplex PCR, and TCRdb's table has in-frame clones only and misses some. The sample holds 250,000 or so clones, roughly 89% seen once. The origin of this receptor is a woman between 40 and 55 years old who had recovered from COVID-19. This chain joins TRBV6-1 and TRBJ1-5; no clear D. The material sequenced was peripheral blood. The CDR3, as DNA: TGTGCCAGCAGTGAAGGCGGACGGGAAAATCAGCCCCAGCATTTT. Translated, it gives CASSEGGRENQPQHF.